The rows below give T cell receptor beta chains drawn from one sample of a study of cytomegalovirus exposure and HLA in healthy donors. The assay was immunoSEQ multiplex PCR, and TCRdb's table has in-frame clones only and misses some. The repertoire holds about 180,000 clones, with 60% to 85% as singletons. Source material: PBMCs. Every receptor here comes from a man aged 18 to 29 in good health and CMV-seronegative. CDR3s include the opening cysteine and the closing phenylalanine or tryptophan. A D gene is named only where the DNA matches it firmly. Clone size is shown for a subset of rows, as once, few, many or a class of expanded clone.

v_call,clone_size,d_call,j_call,cdr3_nt,cdr3_aa
TRBV6-5,few,-,TRBJ2-2,TGTGCCAGCAGTTACGGAGGGCCAGGAAACACCGGGGAGCTGTTTTTT,CASSYGGPGNTGELFF
TRBV29-1,-,TRBD1,TRBJ1-1,TGCAGCGCTTCCAAGGACAGGGGCAGGGCTTTCTTT,CSASKDRGRAFF
TRBV6-1,-,-,TRBJ1-2,TGTGCCAGCAGTGAATTAACGGCAGGCTATGGCTACACCTTC,CASSELTAGYGYTF
TRBV7-9,few,-,TRBJ1-1,TGTGCCAGCGAGAGTTGGAACACTGAAGCTTTCTTT,CASESWNTEAFF
TRBV7-3,few,-,TRBJ1-5,TGTGCCAGCAGCTTAACGGACCTCTGGACAGATAATCAGCCCCAGCATTTT,CASSLTDLWTDNQPQHF
TRBV11-2,once,-,TRBJ1-1,TGTGCCAGCAGCAGATGGGGGGGAGTTAGCGTCACTGAAGCTTTCTTT,CASSRWGGVSVTEAFF
TRBV7-9,-,-,TRBJ1-2,TGTGCCAGCAGCCCATATGGCGCCAGCGTTAACTATGGCTACACCTTC,CASSPYGASVNYGYTF
TRBV4-1,few,TRBD1,TRBJ1-6,TGCGCCAGCAGCCATCATGGACAGGGTATGAATTCACCCCTCCACTTT,CASSHHGQGMNSPLHF
TRBV6-5,-,TRBD1,TRBJ1-3,TGTGCCAGCAGTTACTCGACAGGGACTGGAAACACCATATATTTT,CASSYSTGTGNTIYF
TRBV28,-,-,TRBJ1-3,TGTGCCAGCAGTTTAGGGGGCTCCATCTCTGGAAACACCATATATTTT,CASSLGGSISGNTIYF
TRBV7-9,-,-,TRBJ1-1,TGTGCCAGCAGCTTAGGGGGGGGCGTCACTGAAGCTTTCTTT,CASSLGGGVTEAFF
TRBV28,-,TRBD1,TRBJ1-5,TGTGCCAGCATCGGTGGGGACAGGGGGTTTCAGCCCCAGCATTTT,CASIGGDRGFQPQHF
TRBV1,-,-,TRBJ2-3,TGCACCAGCAGCCGGACGGGGGGGGGCACAGATACGCAGTATTTT,CTSSRTGGGTDTQYF
TRBV19,few,-,TRBJ1-6,TGTGCCAGTAGGGCCGGGACATATATTAATTCACCCCTCCACTTT,CASRAGTYINSPLHF
TRBV30,-,-,TRBJ2-5,TGTGCCTGGAGTGTAGGCACAGTGGGGACCCAGTACTTC,CAWSVGTVGTQYF
TRBV6-5,-,TRBD1,TRBJ1-5,TGTGCCAGCAGAAGGGACAGAAATCAGCCCCAGCATTTT,CASRRDRNQPQHF